The entry below describes one T cell receptor beta chain. Assay: immunoSEQ multiplex PCR; the TCRdb copy retains only in-frame clones and omits some. The sample has under 1 million clones; around 93% are singletons. This entry belongs to a study of shared clonotypes between healthy human individuals. V lost 6 bases and J lost 4, with 9 bases in between. CDR3 length: 11 residues. CDR1 is SQVTM, CDR2 ANQGSEA, per germline. Naive-designated CD8 cells lacked CD45RO, were positively enriched for CCR7, and omitted terminally differentiated effector memory CD45RA+ cells. The chain couples TRBV29-1 to TRBJ1-2; D uncertain. This receptor was obtained from a man younger than 45 in good health. The sequenced sample consisted of naive CD8+ T cells sorted from blood. The CDR3 nucleotides read TGCAGCGTACCACACCGCTATGGCTACACCTTC. It yields the protein CSVPHRYGYTF. The full variable domain, its missing parts supplied by reference TRBV29-1 and TRBJ1-2, is SAVISQKPSRDICQRGTSLTIQCQVDSQVTMMFWYRQQPGQSLTLIATANQGSEATYESGFVIDKFPISRPNLTFSTLTVSNMSPEDSSIYLCSVPHRYGYTFGSGTRLTVV.